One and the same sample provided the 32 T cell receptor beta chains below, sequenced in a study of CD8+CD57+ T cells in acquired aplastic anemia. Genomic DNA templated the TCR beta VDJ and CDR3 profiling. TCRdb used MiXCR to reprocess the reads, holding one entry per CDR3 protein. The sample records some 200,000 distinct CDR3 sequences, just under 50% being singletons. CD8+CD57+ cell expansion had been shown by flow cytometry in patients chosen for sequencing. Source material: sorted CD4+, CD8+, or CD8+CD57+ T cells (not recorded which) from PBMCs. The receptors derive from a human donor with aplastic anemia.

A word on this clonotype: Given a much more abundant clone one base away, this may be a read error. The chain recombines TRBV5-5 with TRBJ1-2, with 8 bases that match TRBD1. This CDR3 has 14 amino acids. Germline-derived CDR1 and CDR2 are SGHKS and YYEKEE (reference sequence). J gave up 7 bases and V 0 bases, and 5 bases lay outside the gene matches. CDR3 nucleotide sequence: TGTGCCAGCAGCTTGGCACAGGGGGGATGTGGCTACACCTTC. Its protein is CASSLAQGGCGYTF. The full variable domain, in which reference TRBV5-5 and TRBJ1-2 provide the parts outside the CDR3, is DAGVTQSPTHLIKTRGQQVTLRCSPISGHKSVSWYQQVLGQGPQFIFQYYEKEERGRGNFPDRFSARQFPNYSSELNVNALLLGDSALYLCASSLAQGGCGYTFGSGTRLTVV.

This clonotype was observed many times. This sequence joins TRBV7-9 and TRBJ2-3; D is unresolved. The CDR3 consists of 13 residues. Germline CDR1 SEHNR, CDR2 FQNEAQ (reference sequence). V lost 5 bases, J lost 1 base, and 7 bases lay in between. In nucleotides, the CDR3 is TGTGCCAGCAGCCCTTTACGCACAGATACGCAGTATTTT. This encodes CASSPLRTDTQYF.

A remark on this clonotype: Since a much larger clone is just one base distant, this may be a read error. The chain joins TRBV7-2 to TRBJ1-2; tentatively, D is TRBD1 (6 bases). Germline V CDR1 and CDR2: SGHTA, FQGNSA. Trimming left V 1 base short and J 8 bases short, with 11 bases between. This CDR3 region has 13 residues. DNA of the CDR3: TGTGCCAGCAGCTTAGTGGTACAGGGCGGCTACACCTTC. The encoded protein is CASSLVVQGGYTF.

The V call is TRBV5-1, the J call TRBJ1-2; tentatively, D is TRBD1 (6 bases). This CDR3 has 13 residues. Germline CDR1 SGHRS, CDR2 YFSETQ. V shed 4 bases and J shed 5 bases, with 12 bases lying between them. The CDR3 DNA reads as TGCGCCAGCAGCCCCGGGACATCTTATGGCTACACCTTC. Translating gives CASSPGTSYGYTF.

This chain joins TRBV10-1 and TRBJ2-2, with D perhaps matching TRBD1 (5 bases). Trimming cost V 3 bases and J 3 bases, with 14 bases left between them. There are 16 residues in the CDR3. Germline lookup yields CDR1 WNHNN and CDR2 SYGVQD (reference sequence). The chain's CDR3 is CASSDSGRADTGELFF. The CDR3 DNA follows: TGCGCCAGCAGTGACTCTGGCAGGGCGGACACCGGGGAGCTGTTTTTT.

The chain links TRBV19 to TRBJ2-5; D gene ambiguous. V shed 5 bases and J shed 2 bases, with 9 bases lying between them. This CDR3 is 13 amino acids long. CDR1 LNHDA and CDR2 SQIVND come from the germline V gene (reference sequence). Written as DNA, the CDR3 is TGTGCCAGTAGTTGGACCTCACAAGAGACCCAGTACTTC. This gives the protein CASSWTSQETQYF.

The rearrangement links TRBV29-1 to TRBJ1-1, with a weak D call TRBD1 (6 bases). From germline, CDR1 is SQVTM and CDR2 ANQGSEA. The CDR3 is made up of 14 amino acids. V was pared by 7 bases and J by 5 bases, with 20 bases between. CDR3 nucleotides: TGCAGCGCAAGCCGGGGGGGCTCGGTGACTGAAGCTTTCTTT. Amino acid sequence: CSASRGGSVTEAFF.

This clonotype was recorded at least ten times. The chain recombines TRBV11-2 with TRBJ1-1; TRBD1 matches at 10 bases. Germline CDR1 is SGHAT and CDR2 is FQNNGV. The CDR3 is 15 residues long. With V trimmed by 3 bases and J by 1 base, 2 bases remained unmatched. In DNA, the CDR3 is TGTGCCAGCAGCTTCGGACAGGGGGGGAACACTGAAGCTTTCTTT. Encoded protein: CASSFGQGGNTEAFF.

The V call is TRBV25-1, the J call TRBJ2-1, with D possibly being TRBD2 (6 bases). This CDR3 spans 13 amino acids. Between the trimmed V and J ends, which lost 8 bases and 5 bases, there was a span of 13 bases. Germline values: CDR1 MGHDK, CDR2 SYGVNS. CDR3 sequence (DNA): TGTGCCAGCCGGGGGTACGCTAACAATGAGCAGTTCTTC. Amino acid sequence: CASRGYANNEQFF. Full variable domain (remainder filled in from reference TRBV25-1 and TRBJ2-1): EADIYQTPRYLVIGTGKKITLECSQTMGHDKMYWYQQDPGMELHLIHYSYGVNSTEKGDLSSESTVSRIRTEHFPLTLESARPSHTSQYLCASRGYANNEQFFGPGTRLTVL.

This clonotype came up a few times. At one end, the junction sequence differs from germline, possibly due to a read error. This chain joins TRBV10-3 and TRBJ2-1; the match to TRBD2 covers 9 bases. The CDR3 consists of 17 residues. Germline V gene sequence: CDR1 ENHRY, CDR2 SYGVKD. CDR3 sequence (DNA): TGTGCCAGCAGTGAGAGGTTAGCGGGAGATAGCGTTGGGGAGCAGTTCTTC. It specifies CASSERLAGDSVGEQFF.

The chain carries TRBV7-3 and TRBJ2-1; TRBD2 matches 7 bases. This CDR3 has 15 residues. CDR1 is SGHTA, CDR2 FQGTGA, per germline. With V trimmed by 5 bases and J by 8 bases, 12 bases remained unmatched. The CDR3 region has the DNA TGTGCCAGCAGCAATAGGGACTATCAGCTCGATGAGCAGTTCTTC. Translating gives CASSNRDYQLDEQFF. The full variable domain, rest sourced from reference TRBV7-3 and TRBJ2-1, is GAGVSQTPSNKVTEKGKYVELRCDPISGHTALYWYRQSLGQGPEFLIYFQGTGAADDSGLPNDRFFAVRPEGSVSTLKIQRTERGDSAVYLCASSNRDYQLDEQFFGPGTRLTVL.

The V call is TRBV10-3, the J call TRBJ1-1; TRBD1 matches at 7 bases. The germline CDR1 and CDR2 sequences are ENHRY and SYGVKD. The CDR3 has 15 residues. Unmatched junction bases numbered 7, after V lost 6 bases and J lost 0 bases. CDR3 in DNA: TGTGCCATCAGGGGACAGAACCTCATGAACACTGAAGCTTTCTTT. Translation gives CAIRGQNLMNTEAFF.

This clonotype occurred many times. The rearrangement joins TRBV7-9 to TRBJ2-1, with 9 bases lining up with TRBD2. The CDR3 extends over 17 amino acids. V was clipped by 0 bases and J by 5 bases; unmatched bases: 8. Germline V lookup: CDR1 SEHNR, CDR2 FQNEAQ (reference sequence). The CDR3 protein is CASSLARGGVRNNEQFF. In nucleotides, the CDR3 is TGTGCCAGCAGCTTAGCGCGGGGGGGAGTTCGAAACAATGAGCAGTTCTTC.

CDR3 DNA sequence: TGTGCCAGCAGTCAAAGAAGGGGGGGGTCCTACGAGCAGTACTTC. As protein: CASSQRRGGSYEQYF. J is TRBJ2-7 and V is TRBV6-1, with D possibly matching TRBD2 (7 bases). Looked up from germline, CDR1 is MNHNS and CDR2 is SASEGT. The CDR3 has 15 residues. Between the trimmed V and J ends, which lost 5 bases and 1 base, there was a span of 15 bases.

The CDR3 spells CASSVAAGAGPYEQYF. In DNA, the CDR3 is TGTGCCAGCAGCGTAGCGGCAGGGGCTGGGCCCTACGAGCAGTACTTC. The V gene is TRBV9, the J gene TRBJ2-7; possibly TRBD1 for D (6 bases). There are 16 residues in the CDR3. CDR1 and CDR2 (germline): SGDLS, YYNGEE. Trimming cost V 0 bases and J 2 bases, with 15 bases left between them.

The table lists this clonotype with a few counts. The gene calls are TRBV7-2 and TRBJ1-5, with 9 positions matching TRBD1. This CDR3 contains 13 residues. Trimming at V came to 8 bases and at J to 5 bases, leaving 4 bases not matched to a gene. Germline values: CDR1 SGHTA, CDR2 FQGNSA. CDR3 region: CASHRTGDQPQHF. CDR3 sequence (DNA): TGTGCCAGCCACCGGACAGGGGATCAGCCCCAGCATTTT.

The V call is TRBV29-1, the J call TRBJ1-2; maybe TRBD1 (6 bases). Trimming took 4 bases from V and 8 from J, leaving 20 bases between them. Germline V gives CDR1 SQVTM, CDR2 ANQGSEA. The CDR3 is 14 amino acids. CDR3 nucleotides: TGCAGCGTTGGTAGTGAGACAGGCCGCGGGGGCTACACCTTC. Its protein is CSVGSETGRGGYTF.

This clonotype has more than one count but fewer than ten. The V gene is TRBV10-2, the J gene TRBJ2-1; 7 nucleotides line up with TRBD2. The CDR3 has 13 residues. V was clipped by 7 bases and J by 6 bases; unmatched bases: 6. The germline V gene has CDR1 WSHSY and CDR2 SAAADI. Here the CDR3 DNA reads TGCGCCAGCATTCGGGACTACGTCAATGAGCAGTTCTTC. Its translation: CASIRDYVNEQFF.

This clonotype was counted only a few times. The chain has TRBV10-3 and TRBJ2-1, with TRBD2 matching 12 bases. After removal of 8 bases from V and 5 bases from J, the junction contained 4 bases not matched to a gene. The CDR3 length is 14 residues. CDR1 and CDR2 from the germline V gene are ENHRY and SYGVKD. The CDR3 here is CAIATSGGDNEQFF. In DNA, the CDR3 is TGTGCCATCGCGACTAGCGGGGGTGACAATGAGCAGTTCTTC.

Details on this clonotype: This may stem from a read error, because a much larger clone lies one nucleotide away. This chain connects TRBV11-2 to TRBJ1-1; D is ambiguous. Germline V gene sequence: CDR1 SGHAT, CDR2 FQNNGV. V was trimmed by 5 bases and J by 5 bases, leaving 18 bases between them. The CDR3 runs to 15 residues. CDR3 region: CASSQLVMGGTEAFF. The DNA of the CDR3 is TGTGCCAGCAGCCAGCTTGTAATGGGCGGGACTGAAGCTTTCTTT.

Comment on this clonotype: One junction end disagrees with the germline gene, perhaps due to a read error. The DNA of the CDR3 is TGTGCCAGCAGTTGGGCCGACAGGGGCAATGAGCAGTTCTTC. It translates to CASSWADRGNEQFF. This chain joins TRBV10-3 and TRBJ2-1, with TRBD1 matching 8 bases. The CDR3 is 14 residues long. Germline CDR1 is ENHRY and CDR2 is SYGVKD.

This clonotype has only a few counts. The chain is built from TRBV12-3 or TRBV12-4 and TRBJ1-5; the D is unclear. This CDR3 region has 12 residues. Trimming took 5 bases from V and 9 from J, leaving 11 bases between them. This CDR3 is CASSPSGPPQHF. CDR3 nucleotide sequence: TGTGCCAGCAGTCCCTCTGGTCCGCCCCAGCATTTT.

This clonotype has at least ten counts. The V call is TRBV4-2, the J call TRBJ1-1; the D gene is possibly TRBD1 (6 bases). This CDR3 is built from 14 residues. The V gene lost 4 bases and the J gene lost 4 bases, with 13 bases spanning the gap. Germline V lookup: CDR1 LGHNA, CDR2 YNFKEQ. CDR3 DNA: TGTGCCAGCAGCCTTCAAATAGGGGGCACTGAAGCTTTCTTT. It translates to CASSLQIGGTEAFF.

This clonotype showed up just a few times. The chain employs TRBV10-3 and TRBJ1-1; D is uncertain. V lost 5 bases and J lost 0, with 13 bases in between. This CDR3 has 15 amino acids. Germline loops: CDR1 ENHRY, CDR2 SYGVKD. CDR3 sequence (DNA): TGTGCCATCAGTCCACAACTATCTCTGAACACTGAAGCTTTCTTT. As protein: CAISPQLSLNTEAFF.

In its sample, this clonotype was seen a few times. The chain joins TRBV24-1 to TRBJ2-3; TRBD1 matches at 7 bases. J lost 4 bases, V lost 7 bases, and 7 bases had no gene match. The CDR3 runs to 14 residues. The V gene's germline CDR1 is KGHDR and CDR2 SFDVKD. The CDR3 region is CATSPTGKADTQYF. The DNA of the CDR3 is TGTGCCACCAGCCCGACAGGGAAGGCAGATACGCAGTATTTT.

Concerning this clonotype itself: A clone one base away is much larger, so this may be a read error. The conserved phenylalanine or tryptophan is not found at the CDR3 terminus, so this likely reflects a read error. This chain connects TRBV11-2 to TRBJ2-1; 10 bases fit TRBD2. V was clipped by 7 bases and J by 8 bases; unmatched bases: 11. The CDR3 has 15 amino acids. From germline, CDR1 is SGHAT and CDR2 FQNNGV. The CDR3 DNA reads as TGTGCCAGCACTACTCGTAGCGGGAGGCCGGATGAGCAGTTCCTC. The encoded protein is CASTTRSGRPDEQFL.

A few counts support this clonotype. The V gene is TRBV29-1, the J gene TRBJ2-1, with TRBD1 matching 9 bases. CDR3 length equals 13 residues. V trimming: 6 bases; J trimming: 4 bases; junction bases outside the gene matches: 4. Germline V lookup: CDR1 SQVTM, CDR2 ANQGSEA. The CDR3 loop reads CSVTGTGYNEQFF. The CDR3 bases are TGCAGCGTAACCGGGACAGGGTACAATGAGCAGTTCTTC.

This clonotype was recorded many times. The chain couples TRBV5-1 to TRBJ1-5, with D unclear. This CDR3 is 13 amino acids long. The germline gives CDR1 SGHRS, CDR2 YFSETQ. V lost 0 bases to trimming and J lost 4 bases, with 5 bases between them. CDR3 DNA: TGCGCCAGCAGCTTGGCTAGAAATCAGCCCCAGCATTTT. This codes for CASSLARNQPQHF.

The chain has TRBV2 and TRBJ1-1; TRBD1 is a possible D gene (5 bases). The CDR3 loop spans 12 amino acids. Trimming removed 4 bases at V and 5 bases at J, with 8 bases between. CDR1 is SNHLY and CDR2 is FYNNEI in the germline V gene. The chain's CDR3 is CASSARGTEAFF. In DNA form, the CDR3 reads TGTGCCAGCAGTGCGAGGGGAACTGAAGCTTTCTTT.

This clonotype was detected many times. The CDR3 protein is CASSQLGGSQSEQFF. CDR3 sequence (DNA): TGTGCCAGCAGCCAACTAGGCGGGAGCCAAAGTGAGCAGTTCTTC. The rearrangement uses TRBV14 and TRBJ2-1; 7 nucleotides line up with TRBD2. Trimming removed 2 bases from V and 9 bases from J; junction bases left unmatched: 10. The length of the CDR3 is 15 residues. Germline CDR1 is SGHDN and CDR2 is FVKESK.

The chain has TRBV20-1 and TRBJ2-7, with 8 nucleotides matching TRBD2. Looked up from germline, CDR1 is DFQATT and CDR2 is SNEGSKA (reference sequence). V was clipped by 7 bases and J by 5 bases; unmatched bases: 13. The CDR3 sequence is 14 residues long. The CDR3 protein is CSVLPTGTRNEQYF. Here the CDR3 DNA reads TGCAGTGTTTTGCCCACCGGGACTAGGAACGAGCAGTACTTC.

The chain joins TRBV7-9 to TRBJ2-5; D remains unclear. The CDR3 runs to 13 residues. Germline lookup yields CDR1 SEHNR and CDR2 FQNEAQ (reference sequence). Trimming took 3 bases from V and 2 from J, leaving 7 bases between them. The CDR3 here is CASSFPGQETQYF. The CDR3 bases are TGTGCCAGCAGCTTCCCTGGACAAGAGACCCAGTACTTC.